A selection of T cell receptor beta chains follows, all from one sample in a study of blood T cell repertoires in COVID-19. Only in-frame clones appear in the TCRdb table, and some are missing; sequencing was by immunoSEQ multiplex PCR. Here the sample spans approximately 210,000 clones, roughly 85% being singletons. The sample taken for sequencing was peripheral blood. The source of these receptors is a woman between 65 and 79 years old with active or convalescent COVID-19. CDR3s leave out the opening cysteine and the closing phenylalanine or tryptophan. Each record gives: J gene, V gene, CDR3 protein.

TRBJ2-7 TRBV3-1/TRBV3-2 ASSHLGAEQY
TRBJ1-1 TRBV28 ASRDRAYTEAF
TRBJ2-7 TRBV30 AWSGIQEREIYEQY
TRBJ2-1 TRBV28 ASSLADRFANEQF
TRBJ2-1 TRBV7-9 ASSKNPGGGAHYNEQF
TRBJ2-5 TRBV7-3 ASSPQGQQETQY
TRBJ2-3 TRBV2 ASSGSGQGQDTQY
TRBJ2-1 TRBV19 ASSLLGAGGRNEQF
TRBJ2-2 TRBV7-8 ASNFKRMTRNTGELF
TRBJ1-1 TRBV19 ASSLLYGVEAF
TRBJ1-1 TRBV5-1 ASSWGLGGRDTEAF
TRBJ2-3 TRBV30 AWSVASGGLDTQY
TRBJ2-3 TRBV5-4 ASSLAQRGSTDTQY
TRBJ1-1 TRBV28 ASSLGGSRGTEAF
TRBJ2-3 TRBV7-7 ASSLAQNTDTQY
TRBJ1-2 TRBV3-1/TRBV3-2 ASSQERTGYGYT
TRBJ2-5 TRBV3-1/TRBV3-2 ASSPMTSGGETQY
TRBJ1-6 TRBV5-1 ASSLDRQDNSPLH
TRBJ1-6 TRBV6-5 ASSFRDNSPLH
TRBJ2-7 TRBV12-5 ASGGRLAGVPVAYEQY
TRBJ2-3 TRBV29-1 SVPTEPTDTQY
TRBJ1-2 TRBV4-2 ASSQDRQGPSGYT
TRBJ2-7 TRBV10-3 AISERGDEQY
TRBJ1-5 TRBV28 ASTITWAGNQPQH
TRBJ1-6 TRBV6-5 ASSFNTGRRSPLH
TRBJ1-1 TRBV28 ASSPTSTEAF
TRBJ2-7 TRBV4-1 ASSPVGWDEQY
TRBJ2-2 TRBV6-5 ASSFGLAGTGELF
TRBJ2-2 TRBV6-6 ASSRTQTAGTGELF
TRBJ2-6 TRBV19 ASSIQARSGANVLT
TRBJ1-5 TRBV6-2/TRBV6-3 ASSSFTRLPQH
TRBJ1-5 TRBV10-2 ASSNRQVGQPQH
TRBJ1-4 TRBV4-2 ASSQESRTNEKLF
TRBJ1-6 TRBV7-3 ASSPGQGHNSPLH
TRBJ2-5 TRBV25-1 ASSAQGAGETQY
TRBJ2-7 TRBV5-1 ASSSTGGISYEQY
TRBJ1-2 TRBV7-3 ASSAPTGQWTGFNYGYT
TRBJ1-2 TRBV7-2 ASSPRTGPGYGYT
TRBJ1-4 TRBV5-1 ASSLAPAGQDEKLF